The source of this T cell receptor beta chain is a study of human T cells and chemical hapten exposure. Overall study context: Alopecia areata, totalis or universalis affected patients who were mostly female.

V was clipped by 6 bases and J by 0 bases, with 18 bases between them. This CDR3 is built from 17 residues. Germline V gene lookup returns CDR1 MNHEY and CDR2 SVGEGT. This clonotype was picked up a small number of times. The antigen remains undetermined. Time point of the sample: pre-sensitization, week 0. Treatment defined: therapeutic diphenylcyclopropenone sensitization with weekly scalp DPC. Participating donors were patients with alopecia, aged 18 to 70 years, considered appropriate candidates for DPC. Individual cDNA molecules received unique molecular identifiers in the library. TCRdb independently ran MiXCR on the RACE reads; one entry per CDR3 protein. This table holds approximately 370,000 distinct CDR3 sequences, 4.5% to 5.5% found once. General observations from the study: In comparison with controls, expanded TCRs gave rise to a significantly larger number of large CDR3 similarity clusters.

The TCR sequence derives from a young woman with alopecia areata. Some clones in this sample may be carry-over from other donors' samples. The chain has TRBV6-2 or TRBV6-3 and TRBJ2-1; D remains ambiguous. Sequenced material: whole blood, taken in connection with sensitization to the hapten diphenylcyclopropenone (DPC). CDR3 sequence reads: CASSTFAVTSSYNEQFF. The CDR3, as DNA: TGTGCCAGCAGCACCTTTGCGGTCACCAGCTCCTACAATGAGCAGTTCTTC.